A selection of T cell receptor beta chains follows, all from one sample in a study of control samples from healthy donors and cancer patients. Clones were sequenced by immunoSEQ multiplex PCR, and TCRdb holds only the in-frame ones, with some missing. In the table there are 140,000 or so clones, around 94% of which are singletons. Specimen: PBMCs. Receptors were obtained from a man in his 60s with colorectal cancer. Both conserved end residues are part of each CDR3. Fields, in order: D gene, V gene, J gene, clone size, CDR3 DNA, CDR3 protein. D genes are given only for firm matches. Expanded clones are given a class, and other clones once, few, many or no size at all.

>.|TRBV11-3|TRBJ2-3|.
TGTGCCAGCAGCTTAGATACGACAGATACGCAGTATTTT
CASSLDTTDTQYF
>TRBD1|TRBV19|TRBJ1-6|.
TGTGCCAGTAGAGGGGACAGCGATAATTCACCCCTCCACTTT
CASRGDSDNSPLHF
>.|TRBV3-1/TRBV3-2|TRBJ1-2|.
TGTGCCAGCAGCCAAGAAAGGCACACCTTC
CASSQERHTF
>TRBD1|TRBV30|TRBJ2-3|once
TGTGCCTGGAGTTACCGGGACAGGGGGACAGATACGCAGTATTTT
CAWSYRDRGTDTQYF
>.|TRBV10-3|TRBJ2-2|once
TGTGCCATCAGTGGGATCCACGCGAACACCGGGGAGCTGTTTTTT
CAISGIHANTGELFF
>.|TRBV15|TRBJ1-1|once
TGTGCCACCAGCAACGGACTTCTGAACACTGAAGCTTTCTTT
CATSNGLLNTEAFF
>TRBD1|TRBV5-1|TRBJ2-2|once
TGCGCCAGCTCGATAGGACAGGCTATCAACACCGGGGAGCTGTTTTTT
CASSIGQAINTGELFF
>.|TRBV19|TRBJ1-6|.
TGTGCCAGTAGTACGCAAGCCTCCTATAATTCACCCCTCCACTTT
CASSTQASYNSPLHF
>.|TRBV9|TRBJ1-1|once
TGTGCCAGCAGCGCTCGGACAGCGAACACTGAAGCTTTCTTT
CASSARTANTEAFF
>TRBD1|TRBV18|TRBJ2-2|.
TGTGCCAGCTCACCTCAGGGGGCGAACACCGGGGAGCTGTTTTTT
CASSPQGANTGELFF
>.|TRBV7-9|TRBJ2-1|.
TGTGCCAGCAGCTTAGGGGGGCAAATCTACAATGAGCAGTTCTTC
CASSLGGQIYNEQFF
>TRBD1|TRBV19|TRBJ1-5|.
TGTGCCAGTAGTATAACAGGGGGCAATCAGCCCCAGCATTTT
CASSITGGNQPQHF
>.|TRBV3-1/TRBV3-2|TRBJ2-5|.
TGTGCCAGCAGCCAGGGAGAGACCCAGTACTTC
CASSQGETQYF
>TRBD1|TRBV19|TRBJ1-1|.
TGTGCCAGTACCCCGATCCGGGACAGGGTGACTGAAGCTTTCTTT
CASTPIRDRVTEAFF
>TRBD1|TRBV9|TRBJ1-2|.
TGTGCCAGCAGCGTAGTGACAGGGGGCGACTATGGCTACACCTTC
CASSVVTGGDYGYTF
>.|TRBV5-1|TRBJ2-1|.
TGCGCCAGCAGCTTGGACGTAGGGCAGGGGAACGGTGAGCAGTTCTTC
CASSLDVGQGNGEQFF
>.|TRBV6-1|TRBJ1-6|.
TGTGCCAGCAGTGAATATGACCATTCACCCCTCCACTTT
CASSEYDHSPLHF
>.|TRBV27|TRBJ1-5|.
TGTGCCAGCAGTTTATCGGGCCGGGGCAATCAGCCCCAGCATTTT
CASSLSGRGNQPQHF
>TRBD2|TRBV15|TRBJ2-3|.
TGTGCCACCAGCAGAGTGGCTAGCGGGGGTGTTAGCACAGATACGCAGTATTTT
CATSRVASGGVSTDTQYF
>.|TRBV6-1|TRBJ1-2|.
TGTGCCAGCAGTGAATTGGGGTACTATGGCTACACCTTC
CASSELGYYGYTF
>.|TRBV19|TRBJ2-7|once
TGTGCCAGTAGTATGGGATTGGAACCCTACGAGCAGTACTTC
CASSMGLEPYEQYF
>TRBD1|TRBV5-1|TRBJ2-5|.
TGCGCCAGCAGCTTAACCGGGACAGGGGAAGAGACCCAGTACTTC
CASSLTGTGEETQYF
>.|TRBV28|TRBJ2-4|.
TGTGCCAGCAGGACCGGGGCGGCCAAAAACATTCAGTACTTC
CASRTGAAKNIQYF
>.|TRBV19|TRBJ1-6|.
TGTGCCAGTAGTATAGGAGAAAGCCATTCACCCCTCCACTTT
CASSIGESHSPLHF
>.|TRBV18|TRBJ2-7|.
TGTGCCAGCTCACCCGCCTACGAGCAGTACTTC
CASSPAYEQYF
>.|TRBV5-8|TRBJ2-3|.
TGTGCCAGCAGCTTGGGCAGGGGCCTAACAGATACGCAGTATTTT
CASSLGRGLTDTQYF
>TRBD1|TRBV9|TRBJ1-2|.
TGTGCCAGCGAAAACACGAGGACAGGGGGACGCGGCTATGGCTACACCTTC
CASENTRTGGRGYGYTF
>.|TRBV6-5|TRBJ2-3|.
TGTGCCAGCATGCCGGGGCAGTATACGCAGTATTTT
CASMPGQYTQYF
>.|TRBV30|TRBJ1-1|.
TGTGCCTGGAGTGCCGGGGGGATAACTGAAGCTTTCTTT
CAWSAGGITEAFF
>.|TRBV2|TRBJ2-7|.
TGTGCCAGCTCTCGTCAGCGCTACGAGCAGTACTTC
CASSRQRYEQYF
>.|TRBV27|TRBJ1-4|.
TGTGCCAGCAGTTTAAGGGGTGGGGAAAAACTGTTTTTT
CASSLRGGEKLFF
>.|TRBV24-1|TRBJ2-1|.
TGTGCCACCAGTAGGGGTCTGGAGCAGTTCTTC
CATSRGLEQFF
>.|TRBV5-6|TRBJ1-1|.
TGTGCCAGCAGCCATGCCCCAGGGACTGAAGCTTTCTTT
CASSHAPGTEAFF
>.|TRBV6-2/TRBV6-3|TRBJ1-6|.
TGTGCCAGCAGTTACTCGTCCGGGAACAATTCACCCCTCCACTTT
CASSYSSGNNSPLHF
>.|TRBV7-9|TRBJ1-4|.
TGTGCCAGCAGCTTACGGGCTTTGAATGAAAAACTGTTTTTT
CASSLRALNEKLFF
>TRBD2|TRBV18|TRBJ2-3|.
TGTGCCAGCTCACCAAGTACAGGGGTAAGGACTAGCGGTCCAACCGCTAGCACAGATACGCAGTATTTT
CASSPSTGVRTSGPTASTDTQYF